The clone carrying this T cell receptor (beta chain) was found a few times. Libraries were prepared by immunoSEQ multiplex PCR; TCRdb keeps only in-frame clonotypes and omits some of them. Among 150,000 to 200,000 clones listed, 87% were seen once. The entry originates in a study of T cell responses to AZD1222 COVID-19 vaccine. Losses at the gene ends were 1 base for V and 11 bases for J; bases not matched to a gene: 4. Per germline, CDR1 SGHAT and CDR2 FQDESV (reference sequence). The CDR3 covers 12 residues. V and J are TRBV11-1 and TRBJ1-1; the match to TRBD1 covers 7 bases. The TCR sequence derives from an adult in good health. This specimen was peripheral blood, taken on day 0 of MenACWY control vaccination. Here the CDR3 reads CASSLGTGAAFF. CDR3 DNA sequence: TGTGCCAGCAGCTTAGGTACAGGGGCCGCTTTCTTT.